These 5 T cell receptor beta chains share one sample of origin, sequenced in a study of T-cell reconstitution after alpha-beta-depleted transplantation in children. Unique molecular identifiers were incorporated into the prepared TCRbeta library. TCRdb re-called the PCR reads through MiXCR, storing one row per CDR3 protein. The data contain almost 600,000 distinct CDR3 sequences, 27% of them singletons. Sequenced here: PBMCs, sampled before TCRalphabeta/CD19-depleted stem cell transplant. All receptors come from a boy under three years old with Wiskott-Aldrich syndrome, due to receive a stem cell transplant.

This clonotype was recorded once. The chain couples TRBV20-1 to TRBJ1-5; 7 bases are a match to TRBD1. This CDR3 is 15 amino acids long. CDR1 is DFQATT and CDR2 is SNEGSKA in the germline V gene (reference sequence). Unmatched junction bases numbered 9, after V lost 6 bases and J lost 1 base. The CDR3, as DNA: TGCAGTGCCATCCGGGACAGCCGAAGCAATCAGCCCCAGCATTTT. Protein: CSAIRDSRSNQPQHF.

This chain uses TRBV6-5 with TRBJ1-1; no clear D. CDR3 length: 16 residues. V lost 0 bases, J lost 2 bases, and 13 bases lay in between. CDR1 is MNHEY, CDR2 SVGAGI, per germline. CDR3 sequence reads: CASSYSRDRFNTEAFF. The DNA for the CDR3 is TGTGCCAGCAGTTACTCGAGAGATAGGTTTAACACTGAAGCTTTCTTT.

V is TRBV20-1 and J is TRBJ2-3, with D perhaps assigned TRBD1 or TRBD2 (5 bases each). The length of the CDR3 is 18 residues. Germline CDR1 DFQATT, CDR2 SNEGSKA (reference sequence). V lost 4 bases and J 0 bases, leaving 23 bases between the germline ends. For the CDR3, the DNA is TGCAGTGCTACGGGACCTACCATACGGCGGACTAGCACAGATACGCAGTATTTT. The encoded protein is CSATGPTIRRTSTDTQYF.

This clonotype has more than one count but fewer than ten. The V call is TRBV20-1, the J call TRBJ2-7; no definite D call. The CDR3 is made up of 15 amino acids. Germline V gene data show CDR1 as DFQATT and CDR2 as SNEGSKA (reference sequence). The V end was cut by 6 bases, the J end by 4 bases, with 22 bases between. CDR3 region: CSAPILDPPLYEQYF. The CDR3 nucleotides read TGCAGTGCCCCCATTTTAGATCCTCCGTTATACGAGCAGTACTTC.

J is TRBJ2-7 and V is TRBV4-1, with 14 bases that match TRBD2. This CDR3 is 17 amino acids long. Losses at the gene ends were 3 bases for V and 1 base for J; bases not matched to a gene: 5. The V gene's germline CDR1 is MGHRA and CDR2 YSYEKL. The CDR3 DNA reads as TGCGCCAGCAGCCACGGGACTAGCGGGAGTCGTTCCTACGAGCAGTACTTC. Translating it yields CASSHGTSGSRSYEQYF.